This T cell receptor beta chain originates from a study of cytomegalovirus exposure and HLA in healthy donors. Germline lookup yields CDR1 KGHSH and CDR2 LQKENI. V shed 5 bases, J shed 6 bases, and the junction held 8 bases outside the gene matches. This CDR3 contains 15 residues. PCR involved 60 Vbeta and 13 Jbeta primers. Some clones are missing from TCRdb's copy, which holds only in-frame ones; the method was immunoSEQ multiplex PCR. The table has 100,000 to 140,000 clones, about three quarters seen once; the top ten hold roughly 7.8%. Sequencing was done on a sample of PBMCs. The source is a man younger than 40 in good health and CMV-seronegative. The genes are TRBV18 and TRBJ1-5, with TRBD1 identical over 9 bases. The CDR3 here is CASSAMTGGGQPQHF. CDR3 in DNA: TGTGCCAGCTCAGCTATGACAGGGGGAGGTCAGCCCCAGCATTTT.